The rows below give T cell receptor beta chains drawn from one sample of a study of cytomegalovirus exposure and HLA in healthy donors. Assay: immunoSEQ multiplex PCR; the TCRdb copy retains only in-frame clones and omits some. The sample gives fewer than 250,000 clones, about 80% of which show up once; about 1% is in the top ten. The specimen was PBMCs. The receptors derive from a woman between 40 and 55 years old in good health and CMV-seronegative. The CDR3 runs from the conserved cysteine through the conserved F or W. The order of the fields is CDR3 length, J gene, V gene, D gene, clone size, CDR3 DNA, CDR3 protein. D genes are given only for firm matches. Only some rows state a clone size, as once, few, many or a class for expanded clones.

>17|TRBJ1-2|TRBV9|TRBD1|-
TGTGCCAGCACCCAATATCCCGGGACAGTGCCTAACTATGGCTACACCTTC
CASTQYPGTVPNYGYTF
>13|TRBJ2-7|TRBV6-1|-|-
TGTGCCAGCAGTGAAAAGTCAGGGACTGAGCAGTACTTC
CASSEKSGTEQYF
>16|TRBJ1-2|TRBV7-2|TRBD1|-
TGTGCCAGCAGCCCCCAGGGACAGGGGACTAACTATGGCTACACCTTC
CASSPQGQGTNYGYTF
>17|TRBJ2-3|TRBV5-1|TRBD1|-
TGCGCCAGCAGCTCCCAACCCCCGGGACAGGGAGCGGATACGCAGTATTTT
CASSSQPPGQGADTQYF
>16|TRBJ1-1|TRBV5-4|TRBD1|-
TGTGCCAGCAGCTGGGCCGGACAGGGGGCGAACACTGAAGCTTTCTTT
CASSWAGQGANTEAFF
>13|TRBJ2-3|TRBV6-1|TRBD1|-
TGTGCCAGCCTGGCAGGGGGTACAGATACGCAGTATTTT
CASLAGGTDTQYF
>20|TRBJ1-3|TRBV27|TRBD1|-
TGTGCCAGCAGTTTGCCTCCCGGGACAGGGGGCAGGGGGTCTGGAAACACCATATATTTT
CASSLPPGTGGRGSGNTIYF
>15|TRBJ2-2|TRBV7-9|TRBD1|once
TGTGCCAGCAGCCCACGACAGGGGTACACCGGGGAGCTGTTTTTT
CASSPRQGYTGELFF
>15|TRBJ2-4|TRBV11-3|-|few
TGTGCCAGCAGCTACTCCACAGGGTTTGAAAACATTCAGTACTTC
CASSYSTGFENIQYF
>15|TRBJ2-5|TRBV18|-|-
TGTGCCAGCTCACCGCCGACGGGTCCTCAAGAGACCCAGTACTTC
CASSPPTGPQETQYF
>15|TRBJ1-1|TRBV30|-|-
TGTGCCTGGGACCCCCCCGGACAAATTTACACTGAAGCTTTCTTT
CAWDPPGQIYTEAFF